This is a list of T cell receptor beta chains from one sample in a study of blood T cells in healthy people across ages. From the 5' RACE reads, TCRdb called clonotypes with MiXCR, one entry per CDR3 protein. This sample yields approximately 690,000 distinct CDR3 sequences, of which under 65% are seen a single time; approximately 37% belongs to the top ten. Material: blood. The receptors stem from a man in his sixties in good health. The CDR3 runs from the conserved cysteine through the conserved F or W. A D gene is named only where the DNA matches it firmly. Clone size is given for some rows only: seen once, a few or many times, or a class if the clone is expanded.

TRBV4-2	.	TRBD2	TRBJ2-3	CASSQDWAASGPDTQYF	TGTGCCAGCAGCCAAGATTGGGCAGCTAGCGGTCCGGATACGCAGTATTTT
TRBV7-8	once	.	TRBJ1-2	CASSLEPGQPWDGYTF	TGTGCCAGCAGCTTAGAGCCCGGACAGCCCTGGGATGGCTACACCTTC
TRBV24-1	few	TRBD2	TRBJ2-5	CATPDRGELQETQYF	TGTGCCACCCCCGACCGGGGGGAACTCCAAGAGACCCAGTACTTC
TRBV28	.	.	TRBJ2-5	CASTVTSNQETQYF	TGTGCCAGCACCGTGACTAGTAACCAAGAGACCCAGTACTTC
TRBV20-1	.	.	TRBJ1-4	CSARDPVLGNEKLFF	TGCAGTGCTAGAGATCCGGTTCTCGGTAACGAAAAACTGTTTTTT
TRBV7-9	.	.	TRBJ2-3	CASSPYEADTQYF	TGTGCCAGCAGCCCCTATGAGGCAGATACGCAGTATTTT
TRBV5-1	few	TRBD1	TRBJ2-7	CASSLRTGGYEQYF	TGCGCCAGCAGCTTGAGGACAGGGGGCTACGAGCAGTACTTC
TRBV7-2	.	TRBD2	TRBJ2-2	CASSTGGTANTGELFF	TGTGCCAGCAGCACCGGGGGGACCGCGAACACCGGGGAGCTGTTTTTT
TRBV6-1	.	TRBD2	TRBJ2-5	CASISYGSGAPMETQYF	TGTGCCAGCATCTCCTACGGGAGCGGGGCCCCGATGGAGACCCAGTACTTC
TRBV21-1	.	.	TRBJ2-7	CAPAGSYEQYF	TGTGCCCCCGCGGGGTCCTACGAGCAGTACTTC
TRBV29-1	.	.	TRBJ2-3	CSVSSGTSTDTQYF	TGCAGCGTTTCCTCGGGAACTAGCACAGATACGCAGTATTTT
TRBV20-1	.	.	TRBJ2-5	CSARSPGWETQYF	TGCAGTGCTAGGAGCCCAGGGTGGGAGACCCAGTACTTC
TRBV27	.	.	TRBJ2-7	CASSWGRQYF	TGTGCCAGCAGTTGGGGGAGGCAGTACTTC
TRBV5-4	many	TRBD2	TRBJ2-1	CASSDLLAGDYNEQFF	TGTGCCAGCAGCGACTTACTAGCGGGGGATTACAATGAGCAGTTCTTC
TRBV29-1	.	TRBD2	TRBJ2-3	CSVATSGADTQYF	TGCAGCGTTGCGACTAGCGGGGCAGATACGCAGTATTTT
TRBV10-3	.	.	TRBJ2-2	CAISGNTGTGELFF	TGTGCCATCAGCGGCAATACCGGTACCGGGGAGCTGTTTTTT
TRBV6-6	.	.	TRBJ1-6	CASSYSNWRQNNSPLHF	TGTGCCAGCAGTTACTCTAACTGGAGACAAAATAATTCACCCCTCCACTTT
TRBV5-1	many	TRBD2	TRBJ2-1	CASSLGLAGNNEQFF	TGCGCCAGCAGCTTGGGACTAGCGGGGAACAATGAGCAGTTCTTC
TRBV20-1	.	TRBD2	TRBJ2-3	CSARDQLAGGSTDTQYF	TGCAGTGCTAGAGATCAACTAGCGGGGGGAAGCACAGATACGCAGTATTTT
TRBV29-1	.	.	TRBJ1-1	CSVEESWDTEAFF	TGCAGCGTTGAAGAGAGTTGGGACACTGAAGCTTTCTTT
TRBV3-1	.	.	TRBJ2-1	CASSQDHGDYNEQFF	TGTGCCAGCAGCCAAGATCACGGGGACTACAATGAGCAGTTCTTC
TRBV2	.	TRBD1	TRBJ1-6	CASSNSGTGFGNSPLHF	TGTGCCAGCAGTAATTCAGGGACAGGGTTTGGAAATTCACCCCTCCACTTT
TRBV21-1	.	.	TRBJ1-2	CASSKLVAGNGYTF	TGTGCCAGCAGCAAACTAGTGGCAGGGAATGGCTACACCTTC
TRBV7-2	.	TRBD1	TRBJ2-5	CASSPGQGKEQYF	TGTGCCAGCAGCCCAGGACAGGGCAAAGAGCAGTACTTC
TRBV20-1	.	TRBD2	TRBJ2-5	CSASAAGGSQETQYF	TGCAGTGCTTCGGCAGCGGGGGGGTCCCAAGAGACCCAGTACTTC
TRBV5-1	.	TRBD1	TRBJ1-6	CASSQTTGAVNSPLHF	TGCGCCAGCAGCCAGACGACAGGGGCGGTTAATTCACCCCTCCACTTT
TRBV6-2/TRBV6-3	few	.	TRBJ2-5	CASRTRTQETQYF	TGTGCCAGCAGAACTCGAACCCAAGAGACCCAGTACTTC
TRBV29-1	few	.	TRBJ2-7	CSVEYAGTGSSYEQYF	TGCAGCGTTGAGTACGCCGGGACGGGGAGCTCCTACGAGCAGTACTTC
TRBV6-5	.	.	TRBJ2-4	CASTRDPRNIQYF	TGTGCCAGCACGAGGGACCCACGGAACATTCAGTACTTC
TRBV6-2/TRBV6-3	.	TRBD2	TRBJ2-7	CASRRPGLAGGRENEQYF	TGTGCCAGCAGACGCCCAGGACTAGCGGGGGGGCGAGAAAACGAGCAGTACTTC
TRBV5-1	few	TRBD1	TRBJ2-5	CASSSTTGGWETQYF	TGCGCCAGCAGCTCAACGACAGGGGGCTGGGAGACCCAGTACTTC
TRBV20-1	.	.	TRBJ2-5	CSADAPGGWVQETQYF	TGCAGTGCCGATGCCCCTGGGGGGTGGGTCCAAGAGACCCAGTACTTC
TRBV10-3	once	.	TRBJ2-3	CAISASLPDTQYF	TGTGCCATCAGCGCTAGCTTACCAGATACGCAGTATTTT
TRBV12-3/TRBV12-4	.	.	TRBJ1-1	CASSKEDMGGTEAFF	TGTGCCAGCAGCAAGGAAGACATGGGGGGCACTGAAGCTTTCTTT
TRBV20-1	.	TRBD2	TRBJ2-1	CSADSGGLYNEQFF	TGCAGTGCTGATAGCGGGGGGCTCTACAATGAGCAGTTCTTC
TRBV7-2	few	TRBD1	TRBJ2-1	CASSRDRFSYNEQFF	TGTGCCAGCAGCCGGGACAGGTTTTCCTACAATGAGCAGTTCTTC
TRBV9	.	.	TRBJ2-4	CASSVGSENIQYF	TGTGCCAGCAGCGTAGGGTCAGAAAACATTCAGTACTTC
TRBV5-1	many	TRBD2	TRBJ2-3	CASSFSGASTDTQYF	TGCGCCAGCAGCTTTAGCGGGGCTAGCACAGATACGCAGTATTTT
TRBV10-1	.	.	TRBJ2-3	CASSPMGADTQYF	TGCGCCAGCAGCCCGATGGGGGCAGATACGCAGTATTTT
TRBV2	.	.	TRBJ2-1	CASNAGYNEQFF	TGTGCCAGCAACGCAGGCTACAATGAGCAGTTCTTC
TRBV20-1	many	TRBD1	TRBJ2-5	CSARDPTGEVETQYF	TGCAGTGCTAGAGACCCGACAGGGGAGGTAGAGACCCAGTACTTC
TRBV6-6	once	.	TRBJ1-2	CASSPRGLERLYGYTF	TGTGCCAGCAGCCCGAGGGGCCTTGAGAGGCTCTATGGCTACACCTTC
TRBV21-1	.	.	TRBJ2-7	CASSPRDYEQYF	TGTGCCAGCAGCCCCCGTGACTACGAGCAGTACTTC
TRBV20-1	.	TRBD1	TRBJ2-5	CSAYTGVGETQYF	TGCAGTGCCTACACAGGGGTTGGGGAGACCCAGTACTTC
TRBV7-2	few	.	TRBJ1-2	CASSLTMTGPRGYTF	TGTGCCAGCAGCTTAACCATGACAGGCCCGCGGGGCTACACCTTC
TRBV20-1	once	.	TRBJ2-7	CSALGGTLAYEQYF	TGCAGTGCTTTAGGGGGGACGCTCGCCTACGAGCAGTACTTC
TRBV5-1	.	.	TRBJ2-3	CASSLANLAADTQYF	TGCGCCAGCAGCTTGGCCAACCTAGCAGCGGATACGCAGTATTTT
TRBV10-2	.	TRBD2	TRBJ2-1	CAISKLADLEQFF	TGTGCCATCAGTAAACTAGCGGACCTCGAGCAGTTCTTC
TRBV10-3	.	TRBD2	TRBJ2-1	CAIKGAGGSDTSSYNEQFF	TGTGCCATCAAGGGAGCGGGGGGTTCCGATACGAGCTCCTACAATGAGCAGTTCTTC
TRBV5-6	.	.	TRBJ2-5	CASSLVNRVETQYF	TGTGCCAGCAGCTTGGTCAACAGGGTAGAGACCCAGTACTTC
TRBV14	once	.	TRBJ1-6	CASSREMGSPLHF	TGTGCCAGCAGCCGGGAGATGGGTTCACCCCTCCACTTT
TRBV24-1	.	.	TRBJ2-5	CATSDPQRLGAETQYF	TGTGCCACCAGTGACCCCCAGCGCTTGGGAGCAGAGACCCAGTACTTC
TRBV20-1	.	.	TRBJ1-4	CSARGGESNEKLFF	TGCAGTGCTAGAGGTGGGGAGTCTAATGAAAAACTGTTTTTT
TRBV9	.	TRBD2	TRBJ2-1	CASSVGLMRYNEQFF	TGTGCCAGCAGCGTGGGACTAATGAGGTACAATGAGCAGTTCTTC
TRBV19	.	.	TRBJ2-7	CASSYSPGVGEQYF	TGTGCCAGTAGTTACTCCCCAGGGGTAGGCGAGCAGTACTTC